This T cell receptor beta chain is drawn from a study of post-analysis software for immune sequencing data. General observations from the study: Five or six TRBV segments, TRBV5-6, TRBV5-1 and TRBV20-1 among them, were found more frequent in patients than controls. Normalized Chao1 diversity was significantly reduced in patients versus controls.

Notes on this clonotype: Its antigen remains unidentified.

cDNA libraries for TCR beta contained unique molecular identifiers. Via MiXCR, TCRdb re-called the PCR reads, giving one row per CDR3 protein. There are roughly 800,000 distinct CDR3 sequences in the sample; approximately 53% occur only once, and around 4.5% lies in the top ten. CDR3 length equals 16 residues. Trimming removed 3 bases from V and 4 bases from J; junction bases left unmatched: 11. Germline V gene sequence: CDR1 SQVTM, CDR2 ANQGSEA. The chain couples TRBV29-1 to TRBJ1-2; 10 positions agree with TRBD1. This clonotype originated in a girl aged 10-17 years with multiple sclerosis. Sequencing was performed on blood. The CDR3 spells CSVDKGAGQGFYGYTF. In nucleotides, the CDR3 is TGCAGCGTTGATAAAGGGGCGGGACAGGGGTTCTATGGCTACACCTTC.